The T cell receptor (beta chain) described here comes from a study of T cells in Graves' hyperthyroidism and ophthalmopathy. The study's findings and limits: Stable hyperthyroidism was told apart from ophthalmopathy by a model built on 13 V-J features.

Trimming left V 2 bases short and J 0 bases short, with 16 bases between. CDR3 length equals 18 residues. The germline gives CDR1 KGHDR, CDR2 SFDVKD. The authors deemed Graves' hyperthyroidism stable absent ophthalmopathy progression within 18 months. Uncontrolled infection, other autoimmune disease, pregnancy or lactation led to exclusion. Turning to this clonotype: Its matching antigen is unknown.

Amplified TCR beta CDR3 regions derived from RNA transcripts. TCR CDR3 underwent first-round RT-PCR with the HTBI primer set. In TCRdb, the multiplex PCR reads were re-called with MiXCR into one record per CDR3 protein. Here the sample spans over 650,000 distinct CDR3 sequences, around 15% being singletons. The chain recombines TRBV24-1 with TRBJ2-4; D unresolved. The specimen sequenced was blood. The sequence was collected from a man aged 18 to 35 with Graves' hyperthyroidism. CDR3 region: CATSDSHLPDPAKNIQYF. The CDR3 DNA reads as TGTGCCACCAGTGATTCACACTTACCGGATCCAGCCAAAAACATTCAGTACTTC.